This TCR beta chain was identified during a study of regulatory T cells in long-lasting Graves disease. Sequencing libraries for TCR beta were prepared with iRepertoire HTBI primers and Arm-PCR of CDR3 regions. Each CDR3 protein is one row after TCRdb ran MiXCR on the multiplex PCR reads. The data show roughly 380,000 distinct CDR3 sequences, 16% seen once. The CDR3 consists of 16 residues. The V gene end was trimmed by 4 bases and the J gene end by 0 bases; junction bases not matched to a gene: 8. CDR1 and CDR2 from the germline V gene are MDHEN and SYDVKM. Stated time point: newly diagnosed GD, antithyroid drugs for less than 3 months. Extracted PBMC RNA gave rise to the TCR library. This clonotype was seen at least ten times. The same data also went into a second study, on T cells in Graves' hyperthyroidism and ophthalmopathy. That source reports: Together with thyroid ultrasound, orbital computed tomography, serum thyroxine and TRAb, clinical symptoms were used for diagnoses.

This chain connects TRBV28 to TRBJ1-1, with 7 bases aligning to TRBD1. The source was peripheral blood mononuclear cells (PBMCs), collected at new diagnosis, from a patient treated with antithyroid drugs. The receptor's source is a man in his forties or fifties with Graves disease. In nucleotides, the CDR3 is TGTGCCAGCAGTTCTCGGGGAGGGGGCTTGAACACTGAAGCTTTCTTT. Amino acids: CASSSRGGGLNTEAFF.